This T cell receptor (beta chain) was observed in a study of early T cells in non-severe SARS-CoV-2 infection. Unique molecular identifier tags were affixed to discrete cDNA molecules. TCRdb fed the 5' RACE reads into MiXCR, producing one record per CDR3 protein. The repertoire holds some 41,000 distinct CDR3 sequences, roughly 5% seen once, with roughly 25% in the top ten. With 8 bases clipped from V and 3 bases from J, the junction kept 4 bases outside the gene matches. This CDR3 is built from 12 residues. Germline assignment: CDR1 SEHNR and CDR2 FQNEAQ (reference sequence). This clonotype has a handful of counts.

Material: whole blood. The chain carries TRBV7-9 and TRBJ2-7, with 7 bases fitting TRBD1. The TCR sequence derives from an adult who was a healthcare worker with PCR-confirmed SARS-CoV-2 infection or an uninfected control (not recorded which). CDR3 residues: CASGTENYEQYF. In nucleotides, the CDR3 is TGTGCCAGCGGGACAGAGAACTACGAGCAGTACTTC.